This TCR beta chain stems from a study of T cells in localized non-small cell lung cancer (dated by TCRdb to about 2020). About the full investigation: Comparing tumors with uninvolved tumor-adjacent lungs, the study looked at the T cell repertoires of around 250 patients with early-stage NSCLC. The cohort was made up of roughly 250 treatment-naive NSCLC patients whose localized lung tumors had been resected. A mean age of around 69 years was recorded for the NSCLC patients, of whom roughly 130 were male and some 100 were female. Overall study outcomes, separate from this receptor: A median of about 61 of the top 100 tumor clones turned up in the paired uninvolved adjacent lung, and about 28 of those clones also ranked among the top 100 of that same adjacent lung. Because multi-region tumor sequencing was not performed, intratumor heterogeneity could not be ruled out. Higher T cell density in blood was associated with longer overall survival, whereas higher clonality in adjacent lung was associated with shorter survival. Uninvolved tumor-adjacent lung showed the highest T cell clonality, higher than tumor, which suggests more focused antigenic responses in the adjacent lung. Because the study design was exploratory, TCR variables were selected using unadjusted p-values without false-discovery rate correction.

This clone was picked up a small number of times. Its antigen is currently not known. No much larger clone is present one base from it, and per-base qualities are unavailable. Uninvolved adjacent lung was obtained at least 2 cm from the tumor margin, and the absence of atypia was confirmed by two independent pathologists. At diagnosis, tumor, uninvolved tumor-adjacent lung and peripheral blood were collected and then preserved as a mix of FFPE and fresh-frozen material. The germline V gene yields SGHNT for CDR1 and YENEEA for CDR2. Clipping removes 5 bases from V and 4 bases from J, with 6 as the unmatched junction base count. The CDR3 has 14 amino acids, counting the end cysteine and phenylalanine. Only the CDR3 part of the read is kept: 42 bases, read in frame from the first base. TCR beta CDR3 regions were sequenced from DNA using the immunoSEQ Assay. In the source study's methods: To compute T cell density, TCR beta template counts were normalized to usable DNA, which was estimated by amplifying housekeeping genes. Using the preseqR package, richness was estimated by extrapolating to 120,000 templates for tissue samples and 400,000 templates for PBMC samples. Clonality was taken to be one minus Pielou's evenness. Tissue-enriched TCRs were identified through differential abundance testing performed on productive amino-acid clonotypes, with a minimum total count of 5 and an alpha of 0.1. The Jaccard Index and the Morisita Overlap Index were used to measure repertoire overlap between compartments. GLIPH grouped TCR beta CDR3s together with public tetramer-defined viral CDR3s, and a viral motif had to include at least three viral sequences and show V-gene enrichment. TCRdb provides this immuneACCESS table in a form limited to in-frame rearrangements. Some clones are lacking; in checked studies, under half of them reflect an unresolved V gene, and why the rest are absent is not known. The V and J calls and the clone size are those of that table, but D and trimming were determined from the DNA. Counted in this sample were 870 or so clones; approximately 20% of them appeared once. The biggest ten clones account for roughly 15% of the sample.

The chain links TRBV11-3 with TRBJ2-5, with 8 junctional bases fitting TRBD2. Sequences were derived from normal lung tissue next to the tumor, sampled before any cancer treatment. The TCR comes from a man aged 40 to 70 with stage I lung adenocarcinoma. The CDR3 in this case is CASSLSGGRETQYF. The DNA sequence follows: TGTGCCAGCAGCCTCAGCGGGGGCCGAGAGACCCAGTACTTC.